A selection of T cell receptor beta chains follows, all from one sample in a study of T cell repertoires in cytomegalovirus infection. TCRdb recomputed calls from the reads with MiXCR, one row per CDR3 protein. The sample has under 300,000 distinct CDR3 sequences; about 15% are singletons. Sequenced material: CD8+ T cells from PBMCs. These TCRs come from a human donor in good health (CMV status not recorded). Some clones in this sample may be carry-over from other donors' samples. The CDR3 runs from the conserved cysteine through the conserved F or W. A D gene is named only where the DNA matches it firmly. Size values are once, few and many counts, or a class for expanded clones, and some rows have none.

CDR3 protein,CDR3 DNA,J gene,D gene,V gene,clone size
CASSSFGQGVRRMDGYTF,TGTGCCAGCAGCTCCTTCGGGCAGGGGGTCCGGAGGATGGATGGCTACACCTTC,TRBJ1-2,TRBD1,TRBV7-9,.
CASRMGLAISYEQYF,TGCGCCAGCAGGATGGGACTAGCGATCTCCTACGAGCAGTACTTC,TRBJ2-7,TRBD2,TRBV5-1,.
CASSLEPGGYTEAFF,TGTGCCAGCTCGCTGGAGCCAGGGGGGTACACTGAAGCTTTCTTT,TRBJ1-1,TRBD1,TRBV18,.
CASSRGTSGFHEQFF,TGTGCCAGCAGCCGAGGGACTAGCGGGTTCCATGAGCAGTTCTTC,TRBJ2-1,TRBD2,TRBV5-6,.
CASKQGRYEQYF,TGTGCCAGCAAGCAGGGGAGGTACGAGCAGTACTTC,TRBJ2-7,.,TRBV6-2/TRBV6-3,many
CASSLVQGMGDTQYF,TGTGCCAGCAGTTTAGTACAGGGGATGGGTGATACGCAGTATTTT,TRBJ2-3,TRBD1,TRBV28,few
CASSLYALGTEAFF,TGTGCCAGCAGCCTCTACGCGTTGGGCACTGAAGCTTTCTTT,TRBJ1-1,.,TRBV7-3,many
CASSVDLAGINEQFF,TGTGCCAGCAGTGTAGATCTAGCGGGTATCAATGAGCAGTTCTTC,TRBJ2-1,TRBD2,TRBV2,few
CASSQDGGANIQYF,TGCGCCAGCAGCCAAGACGGGGGGGCAAACATTCAGTACTTC,TRBJ2-4,TRBD2,TRBV4-1,many
CSGNRGRRETQYF,TGCAGCGGAAACAGGGGGCGGCGAGAGACCCAGTACTTC,TRBJ2-5,TRBD1,TRBV29-1,few
CASSYLIPGDYEQYF,TGTGCCAGCAGCTACCTGATCCCGGGGGACTACGAGCAGTACTTC,TRBJ2-7,.,TRBV5-5,many
CSARDLGGGGDTQYF,TGCAGTGCTAGAGATCTCGGCGGTGGGGGGGATACGCAGTATTTT,TRBJ2-3,.,TRBV20-1,few
CSARGGTYYEQYF,TGCAGTGCTAGAGGCGGGACTTACTACGAGCAGTACTTC,TRBJ2-7,.,TRBV20-1,many
CASTSLGQGDPYEQYF,TGTGCCAGCACCTCACTGGGACAGGGTGACCCCTACGAGCAGTACTTC,TRBJ2-7,TRBD1,TRBV7-9,many
CASSRRDDRVSPDTQYF,TGTGCCAGCAGCCGCCGGGACGACAGGGTCTCTCCAGATACGCAGTATTTT,TRBJ2-3,TRBD1,TRBV7-9,.
CASSGGGPGGGANVLTF,TGTGCCAGCAGTGGTGGCGGGCCCGGGGGGGGGGCCAACGTCCTGACTTTC,TRBJ2-6,TRBD2,TRBV2,few
CASSHERTGYGQPQHF,TGTGCCAGCAGCCATGAGCGTACAGGGTACGGCCAGCCCCAGCATTTT,TRBJ1-5,.,TRBV7-4,.
CASSLAINQPQHF,TGTGCCAGCAGTCTGGCCATAAATCAGCCCCAGCATTTT,TRBJ1-5,.,TRBV28,.
CASSLVRGGKTYNEQFF,TGTGCCAGCAGCCTCGTTCGGGGGGGCAAAACTTACAATGAGCAGTTCTTC,TRBJ2-1,TRBD2,TRBV3-1,.
CASSIDGSNQPQHF,TGTGCCAGTAGTATAGACGGGAGCAATCAGCCCCAGCATTTT,TRBJ1-5,.,TRBV19,many
CASSPDRGNEQFF,TGTGCCAGCAGCCCGGACAGGGGCAATGAGCAGTTCTTC,TRBJ2-1,TRBD1,TRBV14,few
CASSPVGYYEQYF,TGTGCCAGCAGCCCCGTGGGGTACTACGAGCAGTACTTC,TRBJ2-7,.,TRBV7-9,few
CASRPGTSFTEQFF,TGTGCCAGCAGGCCCGGGACTAGCTTCACTGAGCAGTTCTTC,TRBJ2-1,TRBD2,TRBV6-5,.
CASRAFGTDTQYF,TGTGCCAGCAGAGCGTTTGGCACAGATACGCAGTATTTT,TRBJ2-3,.,TRBV28,.
CSVGQGVETQYF,TGCAGCGTTGGACAGGGAGTAGAGACCCAGTACTTC,TRBJ2-5,TRBD1,TRBV29-1,.
CASSFVAGESNEQFF,TGTGCCAGCAGTTTTGTGGCAGGGGAGAGCAATGAGCAGTTCTTC,TRBJ2-1,.,TRBV12-3/TRBV12-4,few
CASRRDHSSYNEQFF,TGCGCCAGCAGGAGGGACCACAGCTCCTACAATGAGCAGTTCTTC,TRBJ2-1,.,TRBV4-3,few
CASSREAVGYEQFF,TGTGCCAGCAGCCGTGAGGCGGTGGGATATGAGCAGTTCTTC,TRBJ2-1,.,TRBV13,.
CASSSLRTGIYEQYF,TGTGCCAGCAGCAGCCTTAGGACAGGAATCTACGAGCAGTACTTC,TRBJ2-7,TRBD1,TRBV28,many